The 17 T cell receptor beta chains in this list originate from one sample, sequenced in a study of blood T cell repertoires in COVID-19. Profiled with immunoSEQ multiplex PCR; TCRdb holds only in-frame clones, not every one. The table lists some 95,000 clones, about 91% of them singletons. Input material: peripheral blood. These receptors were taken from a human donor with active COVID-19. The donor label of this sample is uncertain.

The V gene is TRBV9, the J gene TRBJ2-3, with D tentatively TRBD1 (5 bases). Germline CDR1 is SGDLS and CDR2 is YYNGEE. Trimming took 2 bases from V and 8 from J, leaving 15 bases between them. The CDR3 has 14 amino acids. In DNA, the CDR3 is TGTGCCAGCAGCGTCTTCAGGGCCCCAGGTACGCAGTATTTT. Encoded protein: CASSVFRAPGTQYF.

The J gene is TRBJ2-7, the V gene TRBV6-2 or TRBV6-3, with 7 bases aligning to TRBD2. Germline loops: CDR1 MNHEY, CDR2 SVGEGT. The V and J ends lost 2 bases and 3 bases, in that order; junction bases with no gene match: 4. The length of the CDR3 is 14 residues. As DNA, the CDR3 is TGTGCCAGCAGTTACGGGGGGGAGGTCTACGAGCAGTACTTC. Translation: CASSYGGEVYEQYF.

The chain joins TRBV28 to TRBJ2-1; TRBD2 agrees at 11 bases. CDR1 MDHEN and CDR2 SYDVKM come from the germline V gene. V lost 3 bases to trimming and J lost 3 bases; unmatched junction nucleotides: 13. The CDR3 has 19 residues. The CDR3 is CASSFRVVAGGLVYNEQFF. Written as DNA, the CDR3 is TGTGCCAGCAGTTTTCGGGTGGTAGCGGGGGGGCTCGTCTACAATGAGCAGTTCTTC. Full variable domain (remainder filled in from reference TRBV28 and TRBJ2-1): DVKVTQSSRYLVKRTGEKVFLECVQDMDHENMFWYRQDPGLGLRLIYFSYDVKMKEKGDIPEGYSVSREKKERFSLILESASTNQTSMYLCASSFRVVAGGLVYNEQFFGPGTRLTVL.

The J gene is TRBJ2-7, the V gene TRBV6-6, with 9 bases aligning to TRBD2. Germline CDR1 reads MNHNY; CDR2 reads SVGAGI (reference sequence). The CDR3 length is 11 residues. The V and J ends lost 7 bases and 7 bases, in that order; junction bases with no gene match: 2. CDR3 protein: CASTRGGEQYF. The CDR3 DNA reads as TGTGCCAGCACGCGGGGGGGGGAGCAGTACTTC.

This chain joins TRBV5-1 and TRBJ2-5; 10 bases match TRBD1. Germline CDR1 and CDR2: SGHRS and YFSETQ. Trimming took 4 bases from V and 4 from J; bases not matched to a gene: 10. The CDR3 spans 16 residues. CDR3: CASSTAPGTGVETQYF. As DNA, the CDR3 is TGCGCCAGCAGCACGGCCCCCGGGACAGGGGTAGAGACCCAGTACTTC.

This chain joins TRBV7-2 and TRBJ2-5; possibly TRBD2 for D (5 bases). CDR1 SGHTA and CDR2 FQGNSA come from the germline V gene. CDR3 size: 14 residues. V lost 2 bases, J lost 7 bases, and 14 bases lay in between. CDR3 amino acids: CASSLTRDDGTQYF. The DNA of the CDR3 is TGTGCCAGCAGCTTAACACGGGATGATGGGACCCAGTACTTC.

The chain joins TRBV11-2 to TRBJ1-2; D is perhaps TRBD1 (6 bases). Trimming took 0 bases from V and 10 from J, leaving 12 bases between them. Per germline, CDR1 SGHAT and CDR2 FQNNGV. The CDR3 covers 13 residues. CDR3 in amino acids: CASSLDPGGLYTF. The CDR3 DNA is TGTGCCAGCAGCTTAGACCCGGGGGGCCTCTACACCTTC.

CDR3 amino acids: CASSIAVRGPDYGYTF. CDR3 DNA: TGTGCCAGTAGTATAGCGGTGAGGGGGCCTGACTATGGCTACACCTTC. This chain joins TRBV19 and TRBJ1-2; 7 bases align to TRBD1. The CDR3 consists of 16 residues. Germline V gene sequence: CDR1 LNHDA, CDR2 SQIVND (reference sequence). V shed 1 base and J 3 bases; nucleotides not matched to a gene: 8.

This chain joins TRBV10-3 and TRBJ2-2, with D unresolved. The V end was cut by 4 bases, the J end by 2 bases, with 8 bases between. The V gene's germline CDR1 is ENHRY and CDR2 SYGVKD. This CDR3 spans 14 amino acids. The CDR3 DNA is TGTGCCATCAGTGTTGAAGCAAACACCGGGGAGCTGTTTTTT. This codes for CAISVEANTGELFF.

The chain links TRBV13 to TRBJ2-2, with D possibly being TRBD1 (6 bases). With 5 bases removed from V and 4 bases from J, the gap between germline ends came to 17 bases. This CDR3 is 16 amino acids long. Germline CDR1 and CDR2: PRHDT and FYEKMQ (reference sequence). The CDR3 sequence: CASSPVGQQGTGELFF. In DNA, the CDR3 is TGTGCCAGCAGCCCGGTGGGACAACAAGGCACCGGGGAGCTGTTTTTT.

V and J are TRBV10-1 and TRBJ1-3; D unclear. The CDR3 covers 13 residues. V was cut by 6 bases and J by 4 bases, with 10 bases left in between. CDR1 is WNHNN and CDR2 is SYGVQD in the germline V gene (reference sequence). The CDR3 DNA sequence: TGCGCCAGCAGATCCGACATCGGAAACACCATATATTTT. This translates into CASRSDIGNTIYF.

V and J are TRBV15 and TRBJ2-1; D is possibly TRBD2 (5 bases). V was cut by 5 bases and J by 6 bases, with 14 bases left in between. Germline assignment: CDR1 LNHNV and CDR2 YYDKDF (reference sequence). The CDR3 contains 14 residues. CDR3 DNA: TGTGCCACCAGCTTTCAGCGGACCCTCAATGAGCAGTTCTTC. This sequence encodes CATSFQRTLNEQFF.

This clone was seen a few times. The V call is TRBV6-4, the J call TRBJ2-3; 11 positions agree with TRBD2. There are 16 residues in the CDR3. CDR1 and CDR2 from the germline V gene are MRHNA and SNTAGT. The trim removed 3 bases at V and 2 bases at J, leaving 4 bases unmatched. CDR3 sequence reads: CASSEGSGGATDTQYF. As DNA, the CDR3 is TGTGCCAGCAGTGAGGGTAGCGGGGGGGCCACAGATACGCAGTATTTT.

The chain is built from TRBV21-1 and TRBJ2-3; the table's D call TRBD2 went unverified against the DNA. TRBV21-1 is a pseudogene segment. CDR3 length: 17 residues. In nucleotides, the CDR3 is TGTGCCAGCAGCAAAGATGGTCACGGGGGGATCACAGATACGCAGTATTTT. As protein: CASSKDGHGGITDTQYF.

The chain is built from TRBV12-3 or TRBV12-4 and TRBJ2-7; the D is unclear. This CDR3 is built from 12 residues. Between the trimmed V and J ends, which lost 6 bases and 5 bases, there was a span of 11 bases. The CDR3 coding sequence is TGTGCCAGCAGCTTACATGCGCACGAGCAGTACTTC. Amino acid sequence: CASSLHAHEQYF.

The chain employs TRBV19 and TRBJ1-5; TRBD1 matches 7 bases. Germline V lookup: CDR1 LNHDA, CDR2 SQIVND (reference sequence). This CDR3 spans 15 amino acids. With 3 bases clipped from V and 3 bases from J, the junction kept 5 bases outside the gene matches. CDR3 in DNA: TGTGCCAGTAGTATGTGGGACAGAGTCAATCAGCCCCAGCATTTT. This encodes CASSMWDRVNQPQHF.

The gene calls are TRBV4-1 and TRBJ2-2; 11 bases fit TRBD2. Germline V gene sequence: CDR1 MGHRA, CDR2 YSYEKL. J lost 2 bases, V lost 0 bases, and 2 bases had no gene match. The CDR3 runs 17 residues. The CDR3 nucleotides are TGCGCCAGCAGCCAAGATAGCGGGGGGGCCAACACCGGGGAGCTGTTTTTT. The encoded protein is CASSQDSGGANTGELFF.